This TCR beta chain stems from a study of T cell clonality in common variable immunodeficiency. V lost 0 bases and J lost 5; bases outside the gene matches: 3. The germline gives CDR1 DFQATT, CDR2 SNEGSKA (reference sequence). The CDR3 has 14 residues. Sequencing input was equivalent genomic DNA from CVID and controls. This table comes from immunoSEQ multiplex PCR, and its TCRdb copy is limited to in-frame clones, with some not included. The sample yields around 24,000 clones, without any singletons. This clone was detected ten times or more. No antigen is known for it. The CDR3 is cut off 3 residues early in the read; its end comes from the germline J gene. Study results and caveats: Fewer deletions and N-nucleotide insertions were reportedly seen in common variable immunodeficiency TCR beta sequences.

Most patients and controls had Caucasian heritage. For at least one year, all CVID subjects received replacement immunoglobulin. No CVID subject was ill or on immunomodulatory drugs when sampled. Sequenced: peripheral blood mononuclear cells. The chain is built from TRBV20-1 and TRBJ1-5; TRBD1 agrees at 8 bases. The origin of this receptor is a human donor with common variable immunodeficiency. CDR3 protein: CSARELTGDQPQHF. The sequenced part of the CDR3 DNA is TGCAGTGCTAGAGAATTGACAGGGGATCAGCCC.